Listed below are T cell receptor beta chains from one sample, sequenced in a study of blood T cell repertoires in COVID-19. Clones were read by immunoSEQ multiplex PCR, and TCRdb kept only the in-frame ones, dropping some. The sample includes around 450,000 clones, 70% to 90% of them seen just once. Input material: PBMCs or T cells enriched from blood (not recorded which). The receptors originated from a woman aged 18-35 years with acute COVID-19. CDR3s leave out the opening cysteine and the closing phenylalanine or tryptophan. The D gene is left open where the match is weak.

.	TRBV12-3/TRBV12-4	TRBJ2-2	ASTPRLRGELF
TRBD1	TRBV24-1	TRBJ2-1	ATGQGVDNEQF
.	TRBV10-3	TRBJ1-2	AISAGPTDTLWNDYGYT
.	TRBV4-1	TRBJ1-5	ASSQESTGNQPQH
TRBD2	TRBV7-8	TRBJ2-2	ASSLSVAGNTGELF
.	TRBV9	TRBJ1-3	ASSVSSHRGNTIY
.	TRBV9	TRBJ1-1	ASTIFEGNTEAF
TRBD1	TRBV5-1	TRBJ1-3	ASSLEGASSGNTIY
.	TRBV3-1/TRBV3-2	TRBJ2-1	ASSLVFAGPTDEQF
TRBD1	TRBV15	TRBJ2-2	ATSRDRGPAGELF
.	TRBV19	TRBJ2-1	ASSINLATNEQF
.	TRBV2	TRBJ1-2	ASRSNSYGYT
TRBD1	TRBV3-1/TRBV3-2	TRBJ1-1	ASSYSTGLTEAF
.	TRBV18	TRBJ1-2	ASSQGEVYGYT
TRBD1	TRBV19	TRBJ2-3	ASTGQASSTDTQY
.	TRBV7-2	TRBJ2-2	ASSLATSRAAGELF
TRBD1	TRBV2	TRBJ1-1	ARGQENTEAF
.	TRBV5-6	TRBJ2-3	ASSLAASTQY
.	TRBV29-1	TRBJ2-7	SVSDEAYEQY
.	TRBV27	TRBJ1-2	ASSPQGTGYT
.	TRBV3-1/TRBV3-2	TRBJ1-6	ASSQGTFRGNSPLH
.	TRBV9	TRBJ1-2	ASSVYRGQNNYGYT
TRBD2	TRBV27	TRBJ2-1	ASSLRVSGLADNEQF
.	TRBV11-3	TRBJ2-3	ASSSAEGALEQY
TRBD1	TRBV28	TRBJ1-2	ASSADRGPYGYT
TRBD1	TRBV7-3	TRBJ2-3	ASSRDRGDDTQY
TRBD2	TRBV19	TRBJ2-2	ASSIRTSGSDYTGELF
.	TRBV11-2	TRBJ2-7	ASSPPGGTGGEQY
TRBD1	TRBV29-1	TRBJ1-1	SAAGQMGTEAF
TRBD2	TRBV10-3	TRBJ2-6	AISESGRDGANVLT
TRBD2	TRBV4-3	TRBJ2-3	ASSQSGLGGDTQY
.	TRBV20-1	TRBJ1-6	SASSREEGSVSPLH
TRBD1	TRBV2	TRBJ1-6	ASSGTGGNNSPLH
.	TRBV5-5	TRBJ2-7	ASSHTRDTYEQY
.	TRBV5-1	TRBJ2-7	ASSFLSYEQY
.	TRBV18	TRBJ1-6	ASSPGGADSPLH
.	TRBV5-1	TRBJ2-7	ASSGNLAPDSYEQY
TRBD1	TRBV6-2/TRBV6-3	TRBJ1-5	ASSYDLSGTVYPSNQPQH
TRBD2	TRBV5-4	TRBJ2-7	ASSGDGTSDYEQY
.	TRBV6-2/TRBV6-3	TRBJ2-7	ASSRRAGRLYEQY
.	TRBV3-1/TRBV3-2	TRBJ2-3	ASSQGSSTDTQY
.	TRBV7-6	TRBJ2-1	ASSRSLVFELNEQF
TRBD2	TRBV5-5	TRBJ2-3	ASSLTGTSGTDTQY